The 29 T cell receptor beta chains given below trace back to one sample, sequenced in a study of graft-versus-host responses after intestinal transplantation. Assay: immunoSEQ multiplex PCR; the TCRdb copy retains only in-frame clones and omits some. The table records approximately 15,000 clones, roughly 33% of them present only once. The plating included some 200,000 irradiated, violet-dye-labeled stimulator cells together with some 200,000 CFSE-labeled responder cells. Sequencing used alloreactive CD8+ T cells from a mixed lymphocyte reaction culture, obtained before intestinal transplant. The subset was: CFSE-low proliferating T cells sorted from roughly six-day pre-transplant mixed lymphocyte reaction (GvH or HvG direction). Receptor source: a human patient who received an intestinal transplant.

The chain carries TRBV18 and TRBJ1-2; D is perhaps TRBD1 (6 bases). There are 16 residues in the CDR3. Germline V gene sequence: CDR1 KGHSH, CDR2 LQKENI. V lost 1 base, J lost 4 bases, and 16 bases lay in between. The CDR3 coding sequence is TGTGCCAGCTCACCACTCCGGCAGAGGGGGATCTATGGCTACACCTTC. This gives the protein CASSPLRQRGIYGYTF.

This clone was detected only a few times. V gene TRBV9 combines with J gene TRBJ1-2; 7 bases fit TRBD1. The CDR3 is 11 residues long. V shed 3 bases and J 7 bases; nucleotides not matched to a gene: 0. Germline loops: CDR1 SGDLS, CDR2 YYNGEE. CDR3 coding DNA: TGTGCCAGCAGCGGACAGGGTGGCTACACCTTC. It translates to CASSGQGGYTF.

J is TRBJ2-3 and V is TRBV7-6; D gene ambiguous. This CDR3 is built from 15 residues. V lost 5 bases, J lost 2 bases, and 14 bases lay in between. The germline CDR1 and CDR2 sequences are SGHVS and FNYEAQ. The CDR3 loop reads CASSPLPRSTDTQYF. The CDR3 DNA follows: TGTGCCAGCAGCCCTCTCCCACGGTCCACAGATACGCAGTATTTT.

This clone is medium-sized in the sample. This rearrangement joins TRBV9 to TRBJ2-3; possible D gene TRBD2, 6 bases. The V end lost 0 bases, the J end lost 2 bases, and 13 bases lay between the germline ends. The CDR3 length is 16 residues. Germline loops: CDR1 SGDLS, CDR2 YYNGEE. CDR3 region: CASSVGASAYTDTQYF. CDR3 nucleotide sequence: TGTGCCAGCAGCGTAGGGGCTAGCGCTTACACAGATACGCAGTATTTT.

The chain uses TRBV6-5 and TRBJ1-2; a weak D match, TRBD1 (6 bases). CDR3 length: 13 residues. The V and J ends lost 2 bases and 4 bases respectively, with 8 bases between them. Germline CDR1 is MNHEY and CDR2 is SVGAGI. This chain's CDR3 is CASSYGRGYGYTF. The DNA for the CDR3 is TGTGCCAGCAGTTACGGCAGGGGCTATGGCTACACCTTC.

The chain joins TRBV27 to TRBJ1-2; the D is unclear. V lost 2 bases and J 5 bases, leaving 9 bases between the germline ends. CDR1 is MNHEY, CDR2 SMNVEV, per germline (reference sequence). The length of the CDR3 is 13 residues. CDR3 sequence (DNA): TGTGCCAGCAGTTTAGGCCAGGCGTATGGCTACACCTTC. Its protein product is CASSLGQAYGYTF.

The genes are TRBV5-1 and TRBJ2-5; D possibly uses TRBD1 or TRBD2 (5 bases each). Per germline, CDR1 SGHRS and CDR2 YFSETQ. Deletions cut 3 bases from V and 5 bases from J, with 8 bases between. This CDR3 spans 12 amino acids. The chain's CDR3 is CASSWGRETQYF. Written as DNA, the CDR3 is TGCGCCAGCAGCTGGGGACGGGAGACCCAGTACTTC.

This chain joins TRBV5-6 and TRBJ2-1; D remains ambiguous. V was cut by 2 bases and J by 6 bases, with 9 bases left in between. Germline CDR1 and CDR2: SGHDT and YYEEEE. CDR3 length equals 13 residues. The CDR3: CASSLRPSNEQFF. DNA of the CDR3: TGTGCCAGCAGCTTAAGGCCATCCAATGAGCAGTTCTTC. Supplemented by reference TRBV5-6 and TRBJ2-1, the full variable domain reads DAGVTQSPTHLIKTRGQQVTLRCSPKSGHDTVSWYQQALGQGPQFIFQYYEEEERQRGNFPDRFSGHQFPNYSSELNVNALLLGDSALYLCASSLRPSNEQFFGPGTRLTVL.

This clone is classed as medium-sized (0.01 to 0.1%). The chain carries TRBV5-4 and TRBJ2-7; D call uncertain. Per germline, CDR1 SGHNT and CDR2 YYREEE (reference sequence). The CDR3 runs 12 residues. V was pared by 0 bases and J by 5 bases, with 6 bases between. The CDR3 loop reads CASSLDFNEQYF. The CDR3 DNA is TGTGCCAGCAGCTTGGACTTCAACGAGCAGTACTTC.

This clone appeared a few times. This chain connects TRBV6-5 to TRBJ1-1; the D gene is possibly TRBD1 (5 bases). The CDR3 spans 13 residues. Germline values: CDR1 MNHEY, CDR2 SVGAGI. Trimming cost V 6 bases and J 8 bases, with 16 bases left between them. The DNA of the CDR3 is TGTGCCAGCAGAAGGACACTTGTGGGAGAAGCTTTCTTT. It codes for CASRRTLVGEAFF.

This chain connects TRBV13 to TRBJ1-1; TRBD1 aligns across 7 bases. The CDR3 covers 15 residues. Germline lookup yields CDR1 PRHDT and CDR2 FYEKMQ (reference sequence). V lost 5 bases and J lost 3; bases outside the gene matches: 9. The CDR3 sequence is CASSPQGRGDTEAFF. As DNA, the CDR3 is TGTGCCAGCAGCCCTCAGGGCAGGGGGGACACTGAAGCTTTCTTT.

The sample holds a few counts of this clone. The genes are TRBV14 and TRBJ1-1; 8 nucleotides line up with TRBD1. The junction had 3 bases not matched to a gene; V was cut back by 3 bases and J by 0 bases. Germline V CDR1 and CDR2: SGHDN, FVKESK. The length of the CDR3 is 15 residues. The CDR3: CASSHRDRLNTEAFF. CDR3 nucleotides: TGTGCCAGCAGCCACCGGGACAGGTTGAACACTGAAGCTTTCTTT.

Turning to this clone: Sequence at one end of the junction differs from germline and may be a read error. The chain is built from TRBV30 and TRBJ2-1, with D uncertain. From germline, CDR1 is GTSNPN and CDR2 SVGIG (reference sequence). This CDR3 comprises 14 residues. The CDR3 coding sequence is TGTGCCTGGAGTGTACTAAGCTCCCACAATGAGCAGTTCTTC. This translates into CAWSVLSSHNEQFF.

The V and J genes are TRBV5-1 and TRBJ1-2; the D is unclear. Germline CDR1 reads SGHRS; CDR2 reads YFSETQ. The CDR3 totals 14 residues. V lost 5 bases, J lost 3 bases, and 14 bases lay in between. CDR3 region: CASSSLARYYGYTF. DNA for the CDR3: TGCGCCAGCAGTTCCCTCGCACGGTACTATGGCTACACCTTC.

This chain links TRBV6-1 with TRBJ1-5; D might be TRBD1 (5 bases). Germline V gene sequence: CDR1 MNHNS, CDR2 SASEGT. V shed 4 bases and J shed 2 bases, with 12 bases lying between them. The CDR3 covers 15 residues. CDR3 amino acids: CASSALRGGNQPQHF. CDR3 DNA sequence: TGTGCCAGCAGTGCCCTAAGAGGGGGCAATCAGCCCCAGCATTTT.

The chain couples TRBV21-1 to TRBJ2-2; the D segment call TRBD2 is taken from the table without a DNA check. TRBV21-1 is a listed pseudogene. The CDR3 contains 15 residues. Here the CDR3 reads CASNRLEANTGELFF. The CDR3, as DNA: TGTGCCAGCAACCGACTAGAGGCGAACACCGGGGAGCTGTTTTTT.

Only a few counts were recorded for this clone. The genes are TRBV9 and TRBJ1-6; D gene uncertain. CDR1 and CDR2 (germline): SGDLS, YYNGEE. V lost 3 bases to trimming and J lost 4 bases, with 5 bases between them. This CDR3 region has 13 residues. CDR3 nucleotide sequence: TGTGCCAGCAGCGGCACTTATAATTCACCCCTCCACTTT. It is translated as CASSGTYNSPLHF.

The chain uses TRBV5-5 and TRBJ2-7, with a tentative D call TRBD2 (6 bases). The CDR3 totals 15 residues. The V end was cut by 0 bases, the J end by 0 bases, with 10 bases between. Germline values: CDR1 SGHKS, CDR2 YYEKEE (reference sequence). The CDR3 spells CASSLESEGSYEQYF. The CDR3 DNA follows: TGTGCCAGCAGCTTGGAATCGGAGGGCTCCTACGAGCAGTACTTC.

Relative to its sample, this clone is medium-sized. J is TRBJ2-3 and V is TRBV7-6, with D hard to call. The germline gives CDR1 SGHVS, CDR2 FNYEAQ. The CDR3 runs to 13 residues. Trimming cost V 3 bases and J 4 bases, with 8 bases left between them. DNA of the CDR3: TGTGCCAGCAGCTTCGGAAGGCCAGATACGCAGTATTTT. Translated: CASSFGRPDTQYF. Drawing the rest from reference TRBV7-6 and TRBJ2-3, the complete variable domain is GAGVSQSPRYKVTKRGQDVALRCDPISGHVSLYWYRQALGQGPEFLTYFNYEAQQDKSGLPNDRFSAERPEGSISTLTIQRTEQRDSAMYRCASSFGRPDTQYFGPGTRLTVL.

This clone is deemed medium-sized. The rearrangement joins TRBV2 to TRBJ1-5; a possible D gene is TRBD1 (6 bases). The V and J ends lost 6 bases and 5 bases respectively, with 17 bases between them. The germline V gene has CDR1 SNHLY and CDR2 FYNNEI. This CDR3 comprises 15 residues. CDR3 DNA sequence: TGTGCCAGCAGCGGAGAGGACAGCACCTATCAGCCCCAGCATTTT. Protein: CASSGEDSTYQPQHF.

The chain has TRBV2 and TRBJ1-1; D is uncertain. The CDR3 extends over 11 amino acids. V dropped 4 bases and J dropped 4 bases, with 4 bases sitting between them. CDR1 and CDR2 (germline): SNHLY, FYNNEI. CDR3 coding DNA: TGTGCCAGCAGTGTAGCCACTGAAGCTTTCTTT. Protein: CASSVATEAFF.

In this sample, this clone turned up a few times. The chain is built from TRBV4-1 and TRBJ1-6; possible D gene TRBD1, 6 bases. V lost 1 base and J 10 bases, leaving 14 bases between the germline ends. The CDR3 runs to 15 residues. Germline-derived CDR1 and CDR2 are MGHRA and YSYEKL. CDR3 bases: TGCGCCAGCAGCCAAGGGGGCAGGGGTGGGTCACCCCTCCACTTT. Its translation is CASSQGGRGGSPLHF.

This clone was counted a few times. The chain recombines TRBV11-3 with TRBJ1-2, with a possible D match to TRBD1 (6 bases). The CDR3 is 18 amino acids. V was cut by 1 base and J by 1 base, with 19 bases left in between. Germline-derived CDR1 and CDR2 are SGHNT and YENEEA. The CDR3 here is CASSLATGQLPFNYGYTF. DNA for the CDR3: TGTGCCAGCAGCTTAGCGACAGGCCAACTTCCCTTTAACTATGGCTACACCTTC.

The gene calls are TRBV5-4 and TRBJ2-7, with 11 bases that match TRBD2. Germline CDR1 reads SGHNT; CDR2 reads YYREEE (reference sequence). CDR3 length: 14 residues. The ends lost 0 bases at V and 4 bases at J; junction bases unmatched: 0. The CDR3 loop reads CASSLASGGYEQYF. The CDR3 DNA reads as TGTGCCAGCAGCTTGGCTAGCGGGGGGTACGAGCAGTACTTC.

In this sample, this clone turned up a few times. This sequence joins TRBV6-1 and TRBJ1-5; 9 bases match TRBD1. V was clipped by 6 bases and J by 7 bases; unmatched bases: 7. Germline V lookup: CDR1 MNHNS, CDR2 SASEGT. The CDR3 totals 14 residues. CDR3 loop: CASSPGQGRQPQHF. As DNA, the CDR3 is TGTGCCAGCAGCCCGGGACAGGGAAGGCAGCCCCAGCATTTT.

V and J are TRBV11-3 and TRBJ1-4; 8 positions agree with TRBD1. Germline CDR1 SGHNT, CDR2 YENEEA. CDR3 size: 14 residues. V lost 4 bases and J lost 8; bases outside the gene matches: 6. In DNA form, the CDR3 reads TGTGCCAGCAGCTCGGACAGGGAAGGGGAAAAACTGTTTTTT. Protein: CASSSDREGEKLFF.

By frequency in the sample, this clone is medium-sized. J is TRBJ1-5 and V is TRBV4-1; D remains unclear. CDR3 size: 15 residues. The germline V gene has CDR1 MGHRA and CDR2 YSYEKL. Trimming took 4 bases from V and 1 from J, leaving 11 bases between them. Here the CDR3 DNA reads TGCGCCAGCAGCCTCCGGGATACAAGCAATCAGCCCCAGCATTTT. As protein: CASSLRDTSNQPQHF.

The V gene is TRBV7-9, the J gene TRBJ2-3; possible D gene TRBD1, 5 bases. Germline V gene sequence: CDR1 SEHNR, CDR2 FQNEAQ (reference sequence). Trimming shortened V by 0 bases and J by 4 bases, and 17 bases separated the two germline ends. CDR3 length: 17 amino acids. CDR3 amino acids: CASSLAQGRVGSDTQYF. CDR3 sequence (DNA): TGTGCCAGCAGCTTAGCTCAGGGCAGGGTAGGCTCAGATACGCAGTATTTT.

The rearrangement uses TRBV4-1 and TRBJ2-4, with 14 bases fitting TRBD2. The CDR3 has 19 amino acids. CDR1 is MGHRA and CDR2 is YSYEKL in the germline V gene. V shed 4 bases and J 1 base; nucleotides not matched to a gene: 9. Here the CDR3 reads CASSLPGLAGVAAKNIQYF. CDR3 bases: TGCGCCAGCAGCCTGCCGGGACTAGCGGGAGTTGCGGCCAAAAACATTCAGTACTTC.